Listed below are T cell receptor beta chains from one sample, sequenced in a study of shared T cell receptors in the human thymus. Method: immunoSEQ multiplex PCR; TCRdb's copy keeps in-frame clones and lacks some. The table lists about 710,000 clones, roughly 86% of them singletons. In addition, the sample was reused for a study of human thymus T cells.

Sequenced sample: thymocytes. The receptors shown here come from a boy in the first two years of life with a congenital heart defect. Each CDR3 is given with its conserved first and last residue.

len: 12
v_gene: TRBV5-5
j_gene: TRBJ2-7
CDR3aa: CASGSKSHEQYF

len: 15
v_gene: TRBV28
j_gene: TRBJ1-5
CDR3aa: CASSSRITPYQPQHF

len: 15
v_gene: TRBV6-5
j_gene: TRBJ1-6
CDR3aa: CASSKDGGTNSPLHF

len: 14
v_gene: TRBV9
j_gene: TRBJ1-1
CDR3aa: CASSAGQDLREAFF

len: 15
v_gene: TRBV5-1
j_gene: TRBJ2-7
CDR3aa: CASSLQGRQTYEQYF

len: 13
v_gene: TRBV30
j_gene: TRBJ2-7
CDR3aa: CAWRDRDSYEQYF

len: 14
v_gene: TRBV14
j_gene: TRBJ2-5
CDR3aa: CASSQQAPGETQYF

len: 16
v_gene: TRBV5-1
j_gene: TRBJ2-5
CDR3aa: CASSLDRVGLQETQYF

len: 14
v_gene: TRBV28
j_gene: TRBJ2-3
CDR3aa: CASSTDRGTDTQYF

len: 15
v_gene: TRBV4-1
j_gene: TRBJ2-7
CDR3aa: CASSQVCGCPYEQYF

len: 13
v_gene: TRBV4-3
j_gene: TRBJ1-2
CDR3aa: CASSSSQNYGYTF

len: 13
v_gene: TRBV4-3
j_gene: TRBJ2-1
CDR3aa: CASTGGPYNEQFF

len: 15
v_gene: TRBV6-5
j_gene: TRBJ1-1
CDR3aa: CASSYWGDLNTEAFF

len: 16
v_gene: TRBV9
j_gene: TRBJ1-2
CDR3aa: CASSTRGPTGGTGYTF

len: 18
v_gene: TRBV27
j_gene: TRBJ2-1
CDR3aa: CACRRGGVGISSYNEQFF

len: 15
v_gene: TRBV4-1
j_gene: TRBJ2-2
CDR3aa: CASSQGGPYTGELFF

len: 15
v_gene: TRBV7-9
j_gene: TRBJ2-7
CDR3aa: CASSLGTSGTYEQYF

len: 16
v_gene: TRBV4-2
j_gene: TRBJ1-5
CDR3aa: CASSQARTGGKQPQHF

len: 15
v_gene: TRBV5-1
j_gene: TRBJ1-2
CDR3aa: CASSRARRGYYGYTF

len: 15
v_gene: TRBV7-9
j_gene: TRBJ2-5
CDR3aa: CASSLPGGLDETQYF

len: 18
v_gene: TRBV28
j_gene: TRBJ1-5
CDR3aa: CASRKQGRSVYSNQPQHF

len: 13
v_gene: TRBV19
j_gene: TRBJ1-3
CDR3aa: CATITGSGNTIYF

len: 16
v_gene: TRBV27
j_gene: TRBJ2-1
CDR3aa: CASSLSVRTAYNEQFF

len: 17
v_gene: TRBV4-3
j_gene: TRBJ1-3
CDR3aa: CASSHPIPGGSGNTIYF

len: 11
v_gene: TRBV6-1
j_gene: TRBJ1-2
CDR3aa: CASSGQDHYTF

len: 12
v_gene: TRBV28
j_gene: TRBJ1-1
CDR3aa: CASACSGHKAFF

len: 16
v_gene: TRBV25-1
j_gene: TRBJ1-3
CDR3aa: CASSSPLGASGNTIYF

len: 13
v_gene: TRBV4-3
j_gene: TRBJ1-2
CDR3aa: CASSQDQEKLYTF

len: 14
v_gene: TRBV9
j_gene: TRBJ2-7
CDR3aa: CASSVAGTGHEQYF

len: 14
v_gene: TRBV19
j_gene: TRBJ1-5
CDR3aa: CASSPWRGNQPQHF

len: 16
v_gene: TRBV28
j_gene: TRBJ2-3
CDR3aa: CASSSRTSGSTDTQYF

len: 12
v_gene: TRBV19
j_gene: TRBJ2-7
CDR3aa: CASRTRRGEQYF

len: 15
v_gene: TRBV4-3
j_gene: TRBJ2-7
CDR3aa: CASSPDRVPPYEQYF

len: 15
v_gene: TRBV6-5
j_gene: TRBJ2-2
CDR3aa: CASSYGLINTGELFF

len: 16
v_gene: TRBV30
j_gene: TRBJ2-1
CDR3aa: CAWSPSGSGVKGEQFF

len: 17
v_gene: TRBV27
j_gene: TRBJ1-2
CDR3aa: CASSPQSDRGNNYGYTF

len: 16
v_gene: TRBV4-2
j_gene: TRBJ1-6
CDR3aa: CASSQHRDRLDSPLHF

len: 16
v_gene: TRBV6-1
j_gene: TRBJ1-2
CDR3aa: CASSERRQGARYGYTF

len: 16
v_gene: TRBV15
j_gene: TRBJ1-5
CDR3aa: CATSRYGTKNNQPQHF

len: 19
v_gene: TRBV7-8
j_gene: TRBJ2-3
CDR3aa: CASSCGTSGRGCDTDTQYF

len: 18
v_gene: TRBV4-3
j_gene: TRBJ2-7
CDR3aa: CASSQVREGGGAPPGQYF

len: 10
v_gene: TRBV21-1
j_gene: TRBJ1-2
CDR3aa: CASVYLGYTF

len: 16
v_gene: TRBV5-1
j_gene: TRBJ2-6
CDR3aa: CASSLTASSGANVLTF

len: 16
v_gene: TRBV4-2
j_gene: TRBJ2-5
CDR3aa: CASSQVRFRSAETQYF

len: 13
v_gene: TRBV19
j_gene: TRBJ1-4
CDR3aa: CASNYPGVEKLFF

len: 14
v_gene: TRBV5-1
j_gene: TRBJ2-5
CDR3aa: CASSLGLAGETQYF

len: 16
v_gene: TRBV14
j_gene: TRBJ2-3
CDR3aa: CASSHTSGGLTDTQYF

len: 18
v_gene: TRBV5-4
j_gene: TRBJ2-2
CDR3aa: CASSFGGPGGTNTGELFF

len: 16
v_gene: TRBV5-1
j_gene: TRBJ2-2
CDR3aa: CASKATRGPNPGELFF

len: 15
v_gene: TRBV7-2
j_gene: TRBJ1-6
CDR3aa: CASSLPGHHNSPLHF

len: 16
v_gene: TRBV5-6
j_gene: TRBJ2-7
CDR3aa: CASSLERTSGFYEQYF

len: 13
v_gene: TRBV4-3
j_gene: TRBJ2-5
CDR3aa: CASSQENEETQYF